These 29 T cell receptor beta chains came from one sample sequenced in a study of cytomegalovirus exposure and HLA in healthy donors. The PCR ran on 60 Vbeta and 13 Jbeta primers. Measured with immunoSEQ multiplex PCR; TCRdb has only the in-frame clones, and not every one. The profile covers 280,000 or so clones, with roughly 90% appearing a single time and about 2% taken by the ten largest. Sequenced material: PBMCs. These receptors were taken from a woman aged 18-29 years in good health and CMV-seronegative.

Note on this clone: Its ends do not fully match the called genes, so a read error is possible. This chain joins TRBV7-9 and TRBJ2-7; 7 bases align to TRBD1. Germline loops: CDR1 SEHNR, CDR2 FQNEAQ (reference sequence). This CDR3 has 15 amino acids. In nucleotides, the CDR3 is TGTTCCAGCAGCTTAACAGGGGAGTTTGGTGACGAGCAGTACTTC. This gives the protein CSSSLTGEFGDEQYF.

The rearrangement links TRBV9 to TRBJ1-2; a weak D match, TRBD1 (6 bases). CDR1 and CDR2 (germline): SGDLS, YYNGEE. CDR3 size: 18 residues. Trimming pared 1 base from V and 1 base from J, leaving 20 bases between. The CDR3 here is CASSVREDRAFDNYGYTF. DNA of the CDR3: TGTGCCAGCAGCGTACGGGAGGACAGAGCTTTTGATAACTATGGCTACACCTTC.

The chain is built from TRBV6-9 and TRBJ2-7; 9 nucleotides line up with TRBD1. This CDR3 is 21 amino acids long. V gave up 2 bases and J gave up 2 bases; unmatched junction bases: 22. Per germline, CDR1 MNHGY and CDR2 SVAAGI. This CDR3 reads CASSYGLEWGQGIYPTYEQYF. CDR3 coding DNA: TGTGCCAGCAGTTATGGATTGGAGTGGGGACAGGGAATTTACCCCACCTACGAGCAGTACTTC.

CDR3 amino acids: CASSYSGRTQTQYF. CDR3 nucleotides: TGTGCCAGCAGTTACTCCGGACGGACTCAGACCCAGTACTTC. The V gene is TRBV6-5, the J gene TRBJ2-5, with a weak D call TRBD2 (5 bases). With 0 bases removed from V and 6 bases from J, the gap between germline ends came to 11 bases. Germline V gene lookup returns CDR1 MNHEY and CDR2 SVGAGI. This CDR3 comprises 14 residues.

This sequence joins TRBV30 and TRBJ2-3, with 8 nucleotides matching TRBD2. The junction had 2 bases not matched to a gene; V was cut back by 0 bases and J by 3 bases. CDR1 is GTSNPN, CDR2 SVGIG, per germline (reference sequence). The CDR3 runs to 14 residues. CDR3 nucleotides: TGTGCCTGGAGTGTAGGGACTAGTACAGATACGCAGTATTTT. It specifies CAWSVGTSTDTQYF.

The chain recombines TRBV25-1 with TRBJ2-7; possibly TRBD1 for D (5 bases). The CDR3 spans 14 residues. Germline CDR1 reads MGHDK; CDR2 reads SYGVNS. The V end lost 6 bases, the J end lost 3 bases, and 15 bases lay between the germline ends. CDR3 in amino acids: CASSQAPGIYEQYF. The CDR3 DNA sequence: TGTGCCAGCAGCCAGGCCCCAGGGATCTACGAGCAGTACTTC.

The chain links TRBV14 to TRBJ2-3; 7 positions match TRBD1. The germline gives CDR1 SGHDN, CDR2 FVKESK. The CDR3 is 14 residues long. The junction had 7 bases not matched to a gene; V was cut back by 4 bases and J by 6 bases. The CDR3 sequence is CASSPLTGVDTQYF. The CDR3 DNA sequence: TGTGCCAGCAGCCCCCTCACAGGGGTTGATACGCAGTATTTT.

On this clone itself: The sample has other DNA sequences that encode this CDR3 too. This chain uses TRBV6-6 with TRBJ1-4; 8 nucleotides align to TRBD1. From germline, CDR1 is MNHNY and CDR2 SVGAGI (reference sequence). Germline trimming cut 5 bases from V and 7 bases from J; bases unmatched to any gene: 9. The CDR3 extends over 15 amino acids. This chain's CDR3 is CASSVPTGAGEKLFF. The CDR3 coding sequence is TGTGCCAGCAGTGTACCGACAGGGGCGGGTGAAAAACTGTTTTTT.

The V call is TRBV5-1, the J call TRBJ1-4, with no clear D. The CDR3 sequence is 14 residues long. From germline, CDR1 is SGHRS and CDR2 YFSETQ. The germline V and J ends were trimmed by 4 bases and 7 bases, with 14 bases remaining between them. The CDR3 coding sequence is TGCGCCAGCAGCGAGACAATGACAAGTGAAAAACTGTTTTTT. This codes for CASSETMTSEKLFF.

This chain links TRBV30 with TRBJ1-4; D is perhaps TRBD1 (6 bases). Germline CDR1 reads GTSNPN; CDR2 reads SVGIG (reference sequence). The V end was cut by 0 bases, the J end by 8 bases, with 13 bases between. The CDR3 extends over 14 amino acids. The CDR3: CAWSVGGLGEKLFF. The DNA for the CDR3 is TGTGCCTGGAGTGTGGGGGGGCTGGGCGAAAAACTGTTTTTT.

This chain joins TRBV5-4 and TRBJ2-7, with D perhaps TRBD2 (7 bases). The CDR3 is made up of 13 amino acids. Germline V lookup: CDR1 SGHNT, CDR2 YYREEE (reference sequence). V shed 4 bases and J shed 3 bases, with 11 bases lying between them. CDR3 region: CASSAGARYEQYF. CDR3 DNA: TGTGCCAGCAGCGCGGGGGCCCGCTACGAGCAGTACTTC.

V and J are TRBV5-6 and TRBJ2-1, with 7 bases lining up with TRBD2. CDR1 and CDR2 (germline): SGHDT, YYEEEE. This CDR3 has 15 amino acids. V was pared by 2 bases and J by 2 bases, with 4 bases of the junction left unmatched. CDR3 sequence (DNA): TGTGCCAGCAGCTTATGGGACTACCCCTACAATGAGCAGTTCTTC. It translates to CASSLWDYPYNEQFF.

The CDR3 coding sequence is TGTGCCAGCAGCCGTTTTCCCTTTCGATCAGGGGGCGAATCACCCCTCCACTTT. Protein: CASSRFPFRSGGESPLHF. V gene TRBV5-8 combines with J gene TRBJ1-6; 8 positions match TRBD1. Germline V gives CDR1 SGHTS, CDR2 YDEGEE. This CDR3 has 18 residues. V lost 4 bases, J lost 10 bases, and 19 bases stayed unmatched. Looking up the rest from reference TRBV5-8 and TRBJ1-6 gives the full variable domain: EAGVTQSPTHLIKTRGQQATLRCSPISGHTSVYWYQQALGLGLQFLLWYDEGEERNRGNFPPRFSGRQFPNYSSELNVNALELEDSALYLCASSRFPFRSGGESPLHFGNGTRLTVT.

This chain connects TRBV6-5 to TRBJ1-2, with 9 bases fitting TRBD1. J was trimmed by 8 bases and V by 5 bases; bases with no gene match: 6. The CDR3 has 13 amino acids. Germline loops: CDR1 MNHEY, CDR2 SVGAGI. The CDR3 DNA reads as TGTGCCAGCAGTATTGGACAGGGGCGAGGCTACACCTTC. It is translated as CASSIGQGRGYTF.

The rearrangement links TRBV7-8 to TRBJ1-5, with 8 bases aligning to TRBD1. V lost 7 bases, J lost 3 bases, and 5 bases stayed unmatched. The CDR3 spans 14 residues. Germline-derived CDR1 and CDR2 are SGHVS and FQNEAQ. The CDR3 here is CASTDRGPNQPQHF. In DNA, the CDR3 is TGTGCCAGCACAGACAGGGGTCCCAATCAGCCCCAGCATTTT.

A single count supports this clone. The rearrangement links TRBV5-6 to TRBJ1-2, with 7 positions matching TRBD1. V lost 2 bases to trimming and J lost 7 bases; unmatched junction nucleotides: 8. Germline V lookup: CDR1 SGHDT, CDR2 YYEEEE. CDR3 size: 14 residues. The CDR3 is CASSFYLGQTGYTF. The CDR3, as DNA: TGTGCCAGCAGCTTTTACTTGGGACAGACTGGCTACACCTTC.

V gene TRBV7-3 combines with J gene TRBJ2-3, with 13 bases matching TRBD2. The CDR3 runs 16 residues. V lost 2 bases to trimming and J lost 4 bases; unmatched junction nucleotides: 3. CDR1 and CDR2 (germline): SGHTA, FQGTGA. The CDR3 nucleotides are TGTGCCAGCAGCTTAGGACTAGCGGGGGCGTCAGATACGCAGTATTTT. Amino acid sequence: CASSLGLAGASDTQYF. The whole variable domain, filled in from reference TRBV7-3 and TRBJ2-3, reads GAGVSQTPSNKVTEKGKYVELRCDPISGHTALYWYRQSLGQGPEFLIYFQGTGAADDSGLPNDRFFAVRPEGSVSTLKIQRTERGDSAVYLCASSLGLAGASDTQYFGPGTRLTVL.

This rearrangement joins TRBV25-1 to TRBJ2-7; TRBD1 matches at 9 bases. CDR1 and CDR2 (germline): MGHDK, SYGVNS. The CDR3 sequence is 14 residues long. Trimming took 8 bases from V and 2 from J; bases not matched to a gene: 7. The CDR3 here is CASCRGTGPYEQYF. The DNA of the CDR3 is TGTGCCAGCTGCAGAGGGACAGGGCCCTACGAGCAGTACTTC.

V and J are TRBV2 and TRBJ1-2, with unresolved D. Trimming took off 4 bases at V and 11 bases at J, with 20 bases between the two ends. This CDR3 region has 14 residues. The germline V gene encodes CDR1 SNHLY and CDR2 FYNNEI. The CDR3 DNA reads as TGTGCCAGCAGTGCCCAAGGAGAGGTTTATGATTACACCTTC. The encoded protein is CASSAQGEVYDYTF.

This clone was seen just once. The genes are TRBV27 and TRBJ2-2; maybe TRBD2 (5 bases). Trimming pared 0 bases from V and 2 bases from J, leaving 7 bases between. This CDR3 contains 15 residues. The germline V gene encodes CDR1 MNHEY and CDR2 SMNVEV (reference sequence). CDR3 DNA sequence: TGTGCCAGCAGTTTATCCGGGGATAACACCGGGGAGCTGTTTTTT. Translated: CASSLSGDNTGELFF.

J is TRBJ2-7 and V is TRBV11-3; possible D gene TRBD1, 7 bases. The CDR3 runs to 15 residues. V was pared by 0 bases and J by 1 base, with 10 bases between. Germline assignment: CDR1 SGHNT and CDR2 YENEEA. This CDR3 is CASSLEAGGSYEQYF. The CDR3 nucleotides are TGTGCCAGCAGCTTAGAGGCAGGGGGGTCCTACGAGCAGTACTTC.

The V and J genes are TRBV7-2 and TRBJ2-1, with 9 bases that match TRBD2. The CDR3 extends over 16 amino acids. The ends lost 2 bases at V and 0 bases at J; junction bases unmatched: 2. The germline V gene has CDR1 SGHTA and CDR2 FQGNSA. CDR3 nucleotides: TGTGCCAGCAGCTTATCAGCGGGGGGCTCCTACAATGAGCAGTTCTTC. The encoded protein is CASSLSAGGSYNEQFF. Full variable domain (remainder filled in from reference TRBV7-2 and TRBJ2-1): GAGVSQSPSNKVTEKGKDVELRCDPISGHTALYWYRQSLGQGLEFLIYFQGNSAPDKSGLPSDRFSAERTGGSVSTLTIQRTQQEDSAVYLCASSLSAGGSYNEQFFGPGTRLTVL.

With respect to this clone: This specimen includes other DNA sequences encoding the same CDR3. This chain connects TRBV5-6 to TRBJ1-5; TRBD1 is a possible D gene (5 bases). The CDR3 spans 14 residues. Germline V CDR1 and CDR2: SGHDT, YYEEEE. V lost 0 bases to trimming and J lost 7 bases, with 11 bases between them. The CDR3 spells CASSLGGVGQPQHF. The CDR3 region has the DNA TGTGCCAGCAGCTTGGGGGGGGTCGGACAGCCCCAGCATTTT.

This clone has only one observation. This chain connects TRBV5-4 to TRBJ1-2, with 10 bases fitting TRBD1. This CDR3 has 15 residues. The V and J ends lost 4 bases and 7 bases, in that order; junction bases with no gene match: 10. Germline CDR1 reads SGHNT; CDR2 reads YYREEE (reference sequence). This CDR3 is CASSTTDRGRGGYTF. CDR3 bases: TGTGCCAGCAGCACTACCGACAGGGGGCGTGGTGGCTACACCTTC.

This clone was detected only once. The CDR3 sequence is CASTNAGGTYEQYF. The CDR3 DNA reads TGTGCCAGCACCAACGCCGGAGGGACCTACGAGCAGTACTTC. The chain links TRBV6-5 to TRBJ2-7; tentative D call: TRBD2 (6 bases). Trimming shortened V by 7 bases and J by 2 bases, and 15 bases separated the two germline ends. Looked up from germline, CDR1 is MNHEY and CDR2 is SVGAGI. The CDR3 covers 14 residues.

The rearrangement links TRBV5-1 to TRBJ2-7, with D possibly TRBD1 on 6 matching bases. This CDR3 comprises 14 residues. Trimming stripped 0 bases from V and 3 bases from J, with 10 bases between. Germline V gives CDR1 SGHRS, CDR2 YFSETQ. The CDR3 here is CASSLDRAIYEQYF. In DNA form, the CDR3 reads TGCGCCAGCAGCTTGGACAGGGCTATCTACGAGCAGTACTTC.

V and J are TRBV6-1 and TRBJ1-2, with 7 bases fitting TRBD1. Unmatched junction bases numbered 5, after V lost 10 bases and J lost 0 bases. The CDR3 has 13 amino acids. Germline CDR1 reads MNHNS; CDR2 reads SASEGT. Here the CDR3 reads CAIHRGPNYGYTF. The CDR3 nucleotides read TGTGCCATACACAGGGGTCCTAACTATGGCTACACCTTC.

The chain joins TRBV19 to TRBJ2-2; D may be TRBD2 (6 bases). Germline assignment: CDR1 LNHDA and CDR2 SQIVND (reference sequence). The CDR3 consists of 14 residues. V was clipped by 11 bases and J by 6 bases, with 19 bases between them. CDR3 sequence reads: CACGWGVSSGELFF. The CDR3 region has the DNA TGTGCCTGCGGCTGGGGGGTATCTTCCGGGGAGCTGTTTTTT.

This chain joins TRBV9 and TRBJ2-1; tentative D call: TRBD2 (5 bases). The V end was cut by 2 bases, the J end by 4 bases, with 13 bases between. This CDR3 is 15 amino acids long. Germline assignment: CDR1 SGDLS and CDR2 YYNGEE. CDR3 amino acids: CASSVTGVGYNEQFF. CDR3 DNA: TGTGCCAGCAGCGTTACCGGGGTAGGGTACAATGAGCAGTTCTTC.